This T cell receptor (beta chain) was observed in a study of lymphopenia after photon versus proton radiotherapy. Broader study findings: Photon-treated patients lost naive T cells and TCR diversity; proton-treated stayed stable. Survival link was tested only in deceased patients; proton benefit remains a possibility. After lymphocyte nadir, photon-treated repertoires showed oligoclonal expansion, especially CD8+ Temra. Larger post-nadir TCR diversity loss correlated inversely with survival in deceased patients.

V lost 6 bases and J lost 4, with 15 bases in between. CDR1 is MNHEY, CDR2 SVGAGI, per germline. The CDR3 contains 15 residues. This table comes from immunoSEQ multiplex PCR, and its TCRdb copy is limited to in-frame clones, with some not included. The sample has some 170,000 clones, roughly nine tenths seen once. Comments on this clone: What it recognizes is unknown.

The starting material was peripheral blood, obtained from a patient treated with photon-based radiotherapy. This rearrangement joins TRBV6-5 to TRBJ1-4; D unresolved. This TCR derives from a man between 45 and 60 years old with gastric cancer. The CDR3 nucleotides read TGTGCCAGCAGAACGCATGGCGGCGGTAATGAAAAACTGTTTTTT. As protein: CASRTHGGGNEKLFF.